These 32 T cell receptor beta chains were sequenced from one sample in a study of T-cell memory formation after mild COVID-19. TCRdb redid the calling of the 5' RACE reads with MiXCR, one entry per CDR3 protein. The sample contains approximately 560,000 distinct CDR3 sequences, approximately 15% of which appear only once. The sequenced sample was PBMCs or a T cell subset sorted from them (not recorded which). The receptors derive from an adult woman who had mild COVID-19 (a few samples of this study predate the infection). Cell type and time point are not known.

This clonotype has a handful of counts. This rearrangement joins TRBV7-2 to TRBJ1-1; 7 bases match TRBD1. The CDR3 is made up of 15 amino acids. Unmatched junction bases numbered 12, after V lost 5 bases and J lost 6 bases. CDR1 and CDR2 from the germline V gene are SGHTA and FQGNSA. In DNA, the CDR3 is TGTGCCAGCAGCCCAACACAGGGGATGAGGGCTGAAGCTTTCTTT. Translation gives CASSPTQGMRAEAFF.

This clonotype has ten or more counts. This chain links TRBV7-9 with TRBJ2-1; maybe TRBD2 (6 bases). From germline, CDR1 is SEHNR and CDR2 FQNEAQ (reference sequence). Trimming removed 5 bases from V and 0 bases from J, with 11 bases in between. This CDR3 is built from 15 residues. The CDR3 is CASSRRGSSYNEQFF. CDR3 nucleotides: TGTGCCAGCAGCCGCCGGGGGAGCTCCTACAATGAGCAGTTCTTC.

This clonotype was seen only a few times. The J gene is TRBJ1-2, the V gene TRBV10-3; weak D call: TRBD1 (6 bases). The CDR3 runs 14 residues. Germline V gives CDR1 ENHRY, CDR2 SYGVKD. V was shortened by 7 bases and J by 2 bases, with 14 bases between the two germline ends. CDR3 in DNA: TGTGCCATCAACCCTACAGGGCCCAACTATGGCTACACCTTC. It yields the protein CAINPTGPNYGYTF.

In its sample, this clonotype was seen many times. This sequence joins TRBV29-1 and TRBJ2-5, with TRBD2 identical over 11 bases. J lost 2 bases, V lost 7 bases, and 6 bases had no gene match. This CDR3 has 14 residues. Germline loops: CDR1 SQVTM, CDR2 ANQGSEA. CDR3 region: CSARVAGGQETQYF. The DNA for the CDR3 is TGCAGCGCCCGGGTAGCGGGAGGGCAAGAGACCCAGTACTTC.

The CDR3 DNA reads TGTGCCAGCAGCCAAGTGTCTCTAGATGAAGCTTTCTTT. It codes for CASSQVSLDEAFF. The chain combines TRBV3-1 with TRBJ1-1; no definite D call. V lost 1 base and J lost 7, with 10 bases in between. CDR3 size: 13 residues. Looked up from germline, CDR1 is LGHDT and CDR2 is YNNKEL (reference sequence).

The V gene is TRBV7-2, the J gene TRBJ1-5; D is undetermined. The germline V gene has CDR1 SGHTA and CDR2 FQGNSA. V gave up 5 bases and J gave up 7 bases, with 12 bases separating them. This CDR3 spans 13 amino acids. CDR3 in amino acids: CASSPGKGQPQHF. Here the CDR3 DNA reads TGTGCCAGCAGCCCCGGGAAGGGCCAGCCCCAGCATTTT.

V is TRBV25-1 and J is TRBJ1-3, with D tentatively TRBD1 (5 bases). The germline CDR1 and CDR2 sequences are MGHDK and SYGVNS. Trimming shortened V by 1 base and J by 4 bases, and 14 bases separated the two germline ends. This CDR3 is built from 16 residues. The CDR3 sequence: CASSEFTGAGGNTIYF. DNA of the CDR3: TGTGCCAGCAGTGAATTCACAGGCGCCGGGGGAAACACCATATATTTT.

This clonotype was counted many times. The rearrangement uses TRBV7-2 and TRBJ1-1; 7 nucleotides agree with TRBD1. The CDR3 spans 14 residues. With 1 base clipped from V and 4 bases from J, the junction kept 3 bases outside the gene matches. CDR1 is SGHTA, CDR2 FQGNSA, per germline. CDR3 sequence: CASSLVQGSTEAFF. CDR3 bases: TGTGCCAGCAGCTTAGTACAGGGGAGCACTGAAGCTTTCTTT. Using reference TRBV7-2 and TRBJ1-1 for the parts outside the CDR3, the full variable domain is GAGVSQSPSNKVTEKGKDVELRCDPISGHTALYWYRQSLGQGLEFLIYFQGNSAPDKSGLPSDRFSAERTGGSVSTLTIQRTQQEDSAVYLCASSLVQGSTEAFFGQGTRLTVV.

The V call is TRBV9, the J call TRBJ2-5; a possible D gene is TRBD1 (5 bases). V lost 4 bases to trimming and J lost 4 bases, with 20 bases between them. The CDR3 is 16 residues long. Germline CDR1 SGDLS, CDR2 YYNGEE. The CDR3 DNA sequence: TGTGCCAGCAGCCCAGGCGGCGCCAGGGCCAGAGAGACCCAGTACTTC. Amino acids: CASSPGGARARETQYF.

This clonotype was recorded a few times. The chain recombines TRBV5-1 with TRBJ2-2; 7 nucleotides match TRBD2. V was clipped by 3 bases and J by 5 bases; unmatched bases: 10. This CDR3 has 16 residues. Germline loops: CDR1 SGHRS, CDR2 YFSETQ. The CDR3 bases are TGCGCCAGCAGCTCCGTCGGGGGGTTCATGACCGGGGAGCTGTTTTTT. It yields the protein CASSSVGGFMTGELFF.

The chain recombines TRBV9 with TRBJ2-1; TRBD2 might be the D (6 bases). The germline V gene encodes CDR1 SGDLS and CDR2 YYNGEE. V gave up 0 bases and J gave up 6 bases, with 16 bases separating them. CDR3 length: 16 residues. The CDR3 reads CASSVGVVGTGNEQFF. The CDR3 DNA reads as TGTGCCAGCAGCGTAGGTGTGGTTGGGACTGGCAATGAGCAGTTCTTC.

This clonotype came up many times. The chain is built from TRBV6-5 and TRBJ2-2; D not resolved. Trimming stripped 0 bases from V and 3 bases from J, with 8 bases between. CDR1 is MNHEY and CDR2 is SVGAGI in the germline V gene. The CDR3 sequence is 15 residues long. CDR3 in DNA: TGTGCCAGCAGTTACTCCCCGACTGACACCGGGGAGCTGTTTTTT. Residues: CASSYSPTDTGELFF.

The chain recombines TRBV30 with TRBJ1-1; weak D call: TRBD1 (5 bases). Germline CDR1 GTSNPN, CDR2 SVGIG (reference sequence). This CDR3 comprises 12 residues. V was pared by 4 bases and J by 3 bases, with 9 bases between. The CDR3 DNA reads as TGTGCCTGGACCCGAGGGGACACTGAAGCTTTCTTT. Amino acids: CAWTRGDTEAFF.

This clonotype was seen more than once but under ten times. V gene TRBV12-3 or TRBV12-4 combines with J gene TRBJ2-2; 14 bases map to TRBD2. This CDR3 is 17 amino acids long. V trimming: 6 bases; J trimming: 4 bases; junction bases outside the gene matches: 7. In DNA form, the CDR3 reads TGTGCCAGCAGGCAAGGGACTAGCGGGAGAAGCACCGGGGAGCTGTTTTTT. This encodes CASRQGTSGRSTGELFF.

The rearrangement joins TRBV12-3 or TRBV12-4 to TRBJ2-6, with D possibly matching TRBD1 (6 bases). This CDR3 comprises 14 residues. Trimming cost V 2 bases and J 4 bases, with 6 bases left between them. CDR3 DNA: TGTGCCAGCAGTTTACAGGGGGGGGCCAACGTCCTGACTTTC. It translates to CASSLQGGANVLTF.

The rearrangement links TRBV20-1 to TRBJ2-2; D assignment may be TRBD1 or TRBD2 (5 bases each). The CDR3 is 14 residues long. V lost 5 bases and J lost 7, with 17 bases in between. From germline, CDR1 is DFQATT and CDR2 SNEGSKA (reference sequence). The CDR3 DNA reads TGCAGTGCTCCAGACAGCGGATCAGGCGGGGAGCTGTTTTTT. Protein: CSAPDSGSGGELFF.

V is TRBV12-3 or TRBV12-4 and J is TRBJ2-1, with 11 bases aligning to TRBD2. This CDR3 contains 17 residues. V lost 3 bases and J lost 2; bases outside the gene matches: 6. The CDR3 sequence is CASSFGLAGGTYNEQFF. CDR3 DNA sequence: TGTGCCAGCAGTTTTGGGCTAGCGGGGGGTACCTACAATGAGCAGTTCTTC.

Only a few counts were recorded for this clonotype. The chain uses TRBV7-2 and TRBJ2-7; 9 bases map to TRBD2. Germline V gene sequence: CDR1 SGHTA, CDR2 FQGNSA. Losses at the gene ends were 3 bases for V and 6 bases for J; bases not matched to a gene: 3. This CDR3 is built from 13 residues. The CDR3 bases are TGTGCCAGCAGCTTCCTTAGCGGGAGCGAGCAGTACTTC. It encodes CASSFLSGSEQYF.

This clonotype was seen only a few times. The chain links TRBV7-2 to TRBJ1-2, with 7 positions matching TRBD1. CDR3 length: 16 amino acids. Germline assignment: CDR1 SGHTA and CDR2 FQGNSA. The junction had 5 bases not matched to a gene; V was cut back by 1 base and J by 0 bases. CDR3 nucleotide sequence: TGTGCCAGCAGCTTAGGGCAGGGGGTAGCTAACTATGGCTACACCTTC. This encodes CASSLGQGVANYGYTF.

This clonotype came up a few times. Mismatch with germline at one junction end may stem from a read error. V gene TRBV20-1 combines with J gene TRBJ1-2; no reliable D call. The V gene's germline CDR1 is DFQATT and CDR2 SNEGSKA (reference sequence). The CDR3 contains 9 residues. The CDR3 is CSANDGYTF. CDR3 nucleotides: TGCAGTGCTAACGATGGCTACACCTTC.

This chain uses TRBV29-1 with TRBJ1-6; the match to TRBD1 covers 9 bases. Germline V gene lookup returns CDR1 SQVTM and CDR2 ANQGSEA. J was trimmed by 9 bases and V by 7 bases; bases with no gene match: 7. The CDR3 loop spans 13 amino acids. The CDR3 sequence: CSAWTGEGSPLHF. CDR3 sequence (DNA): TGCAGCGCTTGGACAGGGGAGGGTTCACCCCTCCACTTT.

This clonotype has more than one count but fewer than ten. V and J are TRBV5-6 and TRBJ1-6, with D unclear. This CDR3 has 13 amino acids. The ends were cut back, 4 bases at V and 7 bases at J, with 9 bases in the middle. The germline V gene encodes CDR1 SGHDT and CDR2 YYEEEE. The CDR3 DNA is TGTGCCAGCAGCCCTACAAGAAATTCACCCCTCCACTTT. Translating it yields CASSPTRNSPLHF.

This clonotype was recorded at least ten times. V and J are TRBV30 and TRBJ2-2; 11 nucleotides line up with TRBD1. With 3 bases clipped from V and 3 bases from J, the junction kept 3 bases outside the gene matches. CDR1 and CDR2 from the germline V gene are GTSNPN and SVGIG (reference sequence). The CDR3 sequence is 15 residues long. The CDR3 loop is CAWSPGQGDTGELFF. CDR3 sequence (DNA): TGTGCCTGGAGCCCGGGACAGGGGGACACCGGGGAGCTGTTTTTT.

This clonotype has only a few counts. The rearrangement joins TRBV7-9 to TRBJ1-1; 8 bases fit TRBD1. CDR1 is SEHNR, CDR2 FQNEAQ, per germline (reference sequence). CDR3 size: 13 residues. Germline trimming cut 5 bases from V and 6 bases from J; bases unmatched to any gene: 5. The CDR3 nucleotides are TGTGCCAGCAGCCAGACAGGGGAAGCTGAAGCTTTCTTT. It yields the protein CASSQTGEAEAFF.

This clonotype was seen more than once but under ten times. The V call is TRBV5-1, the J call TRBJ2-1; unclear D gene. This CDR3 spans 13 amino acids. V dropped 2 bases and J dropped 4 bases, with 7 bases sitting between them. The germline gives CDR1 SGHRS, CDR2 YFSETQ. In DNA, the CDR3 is TGCGCCAGCAGCTTTGACGGTTACAATGAGCAGTTCTTC. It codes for CASSFDGYNEQFF.

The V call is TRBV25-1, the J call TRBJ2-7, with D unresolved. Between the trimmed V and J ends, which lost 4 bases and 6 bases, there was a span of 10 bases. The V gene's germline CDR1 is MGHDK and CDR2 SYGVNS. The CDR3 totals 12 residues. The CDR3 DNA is TGTGCCAGCAGTGGACACCTCTCCGAGCAGTACTTC. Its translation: CASSGHLSEQYF.

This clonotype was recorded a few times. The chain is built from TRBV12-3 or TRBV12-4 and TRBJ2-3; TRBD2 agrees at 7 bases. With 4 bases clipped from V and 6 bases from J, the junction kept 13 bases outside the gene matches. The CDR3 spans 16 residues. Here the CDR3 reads CASSSTLRASGDTQYF. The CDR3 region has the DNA TGTGCCAGCAGTTCCACTCTCAGGGCTAGCGGCGATACGCAGTATTTT.

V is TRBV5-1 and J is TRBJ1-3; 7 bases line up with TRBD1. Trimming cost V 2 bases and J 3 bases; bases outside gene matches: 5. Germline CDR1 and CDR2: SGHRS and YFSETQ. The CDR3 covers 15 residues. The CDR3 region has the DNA TGCGCCAGCAGCTTCGACAGGGTGGATGGAAACACCATATATTTT. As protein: CASSFDRVDGNTIYF.

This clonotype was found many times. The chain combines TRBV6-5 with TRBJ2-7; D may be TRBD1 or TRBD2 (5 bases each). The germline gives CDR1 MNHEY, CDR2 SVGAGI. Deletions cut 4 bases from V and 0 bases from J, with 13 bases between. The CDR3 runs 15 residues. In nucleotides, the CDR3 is TGTGCCAGCAGTTCCTACGGGGCTTACTCCTACGAGCAGTACTTC. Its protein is CASSSYGAYSYEQYF.

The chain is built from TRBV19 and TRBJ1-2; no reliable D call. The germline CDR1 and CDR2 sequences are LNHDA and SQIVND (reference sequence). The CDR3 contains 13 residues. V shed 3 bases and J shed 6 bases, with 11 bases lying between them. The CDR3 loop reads CASSMYATDGYTF. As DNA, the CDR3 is TGTGCCAGTAGTATGTACGCCACGGATGGCTACACCTTC.

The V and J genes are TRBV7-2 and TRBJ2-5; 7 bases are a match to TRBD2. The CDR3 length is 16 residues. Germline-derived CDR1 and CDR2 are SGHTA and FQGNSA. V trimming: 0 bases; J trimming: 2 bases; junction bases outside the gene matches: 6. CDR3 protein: CASSLARLAGQETQYF. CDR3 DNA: TGTGCCAGCAGCTTAGCGCGACTAGCAGGTCAAGAGACCCAGTACTTC.

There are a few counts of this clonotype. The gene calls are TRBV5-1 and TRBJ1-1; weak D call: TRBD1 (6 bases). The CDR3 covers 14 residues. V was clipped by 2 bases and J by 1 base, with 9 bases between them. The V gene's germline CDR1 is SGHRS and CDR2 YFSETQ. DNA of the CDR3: TGCGCCAGCAGCTTTGAGGACAGGAACACTGAAGCTTTCTTT. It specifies CASSFEDRNTEAFF.